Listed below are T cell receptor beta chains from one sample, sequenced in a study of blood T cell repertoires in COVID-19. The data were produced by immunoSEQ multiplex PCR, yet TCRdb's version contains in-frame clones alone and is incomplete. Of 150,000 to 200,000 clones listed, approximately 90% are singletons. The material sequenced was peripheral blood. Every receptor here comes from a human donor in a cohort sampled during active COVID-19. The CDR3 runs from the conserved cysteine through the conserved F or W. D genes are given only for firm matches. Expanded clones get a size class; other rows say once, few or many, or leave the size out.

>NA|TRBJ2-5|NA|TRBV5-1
CASSLGGVQETQYF
TGCGCCAGCAGCTTGGGCGGGGTCCAAGAGACCCAGTACTTC
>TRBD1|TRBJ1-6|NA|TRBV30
CAWGGDRRNSPLHF
TGTGCCTGGGGTGGGGACAGGCGTAATTCACCCCTCCACTTT
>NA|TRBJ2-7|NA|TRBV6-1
CASSEYGTQTYEQYF
TGTGCCAGCAGTGAATACGGGACTCAAACCTACGAGCAGTACTTC
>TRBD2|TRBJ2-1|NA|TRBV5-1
CASRPTSGPAYNEQFF
TGCGCCAGCAGACCCACTAGCGGGCCGGCTTACAATGAGCAGTTCTTC
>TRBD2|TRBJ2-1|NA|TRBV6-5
CASRGLAGVNNEQFF
TGTGCCAGCAGGGGACTAGCGGGAGTGAACAATGAGCAGTTCTTC
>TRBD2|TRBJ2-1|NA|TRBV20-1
CSASFSSGGYNEQFF
TGCAGTGCTAGTTTCTCTAGCGGGGGGTACAATGAGCAGTTCTTC
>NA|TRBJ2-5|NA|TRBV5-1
CASSLSPSVQETQYF
TGCGCCAGCAGCTTGTCCCCTAGCGTCCAAGAGACCCAGTACTTC
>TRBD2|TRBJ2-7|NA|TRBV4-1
CASSQARGGASYEQYF
TGCGCCAGCAGCCAAGCCCGGGGGGGGGCCTCCTACGAGCAGTACTTC
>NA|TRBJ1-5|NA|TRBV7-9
CASSPGQYSNQPQHF
TGTGCCAGCAGCCCCGGACAGTATAGCAATCAGCCCCAGCATTTT
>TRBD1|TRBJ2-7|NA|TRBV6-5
CASRPGQGRYEQYF
TGTGCCAGCAGACCGGGACAGGGTAGATACGAGCAGTACTTC
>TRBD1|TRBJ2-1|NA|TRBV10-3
CAISAGQGNNEQFF
TGTGCCATCAGTGCGGGACAGGGGAACAATGAGCAGTTCTTC
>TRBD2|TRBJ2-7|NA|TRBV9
CASGGGGSSYEQYF
TGTGCCAGCGGGGGGGGAGGGAGCTCCTACGAGCAGTACTTC
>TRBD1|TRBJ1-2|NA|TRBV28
CASSPTGQGQGYGYTF
TGTGCCAGCAGTCCAACCGGACAGGGGCAAGGGTATGGCTACACCTTC
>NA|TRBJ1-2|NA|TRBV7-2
CASSLGQEGGYTF
TGTGCCAGCAGCTTAGGACAGGAAGGGGGCTACACCTTC
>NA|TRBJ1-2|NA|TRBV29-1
CSVVALRGYTF
TGCAGCGTTGTTGCATTGCGGGGCTACACCTTC
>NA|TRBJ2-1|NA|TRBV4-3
CASSQGDGQRNVGEQFF
TGCGCCAGCAGCCAAGGCGACGGACAGAGGAACGTAGGCGAGCAGTTCTTC
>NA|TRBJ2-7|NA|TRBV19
CASSITGNGDEQYF
TGTGCCAGTAGTATAACGGGGAACGGGGACGAGCAGTACTTC
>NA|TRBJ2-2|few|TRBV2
CASSEAFDRTNTGELFF
TGTGCCAGCAGTGAAGCGTTTGACAGGACGAACACCGGGGAGCTGTTTTTT
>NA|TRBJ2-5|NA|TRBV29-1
CSVHQGPETQYF
TGCAGCGTTCATCAGGGTCCGGAGACCCAGTACTTC
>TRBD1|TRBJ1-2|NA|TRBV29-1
CSVGTGTVYGYTF
TGCAGCGTCGGCACAGGGACAGTCTATGGCTACACCTTC
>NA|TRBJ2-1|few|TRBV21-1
CASSNSKQDYPSAPSSYNEQFF
TGTGCCAGCAGCAATTCAAAACAGGACTATCCCTCTGCGCCTAGCTCCTACAATGAGCAGTTCTTC
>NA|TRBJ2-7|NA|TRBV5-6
CASSLGFQGLSSYEQYF
TGTGCCAGCAGCTTAGGATTCCAGGGGCTTAGCTCCTACGAGCAGTACTTC
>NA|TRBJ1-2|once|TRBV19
CASSHTNYGYTF
TGTGCCAGTAGTCACACTAACTATGGCTACACCTTC
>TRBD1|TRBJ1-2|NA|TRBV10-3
CAISEGQGLDGYTF
TGTGCCATCAGTGAGGGACAGGGACTTGATGGCTACACCTTC
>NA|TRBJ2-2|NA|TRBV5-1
CASSLGYQAANTGELFF
TGCGCCAGCAGCTTGGGGTACCAGGCAGCGAACACCGGGGAGCTGTTTTTT
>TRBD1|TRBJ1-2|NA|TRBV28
CASSPGGTNYGYTF
TGTGCCAGCAGCCCAGGGGGCACTAACTATGGCTACACCTTC
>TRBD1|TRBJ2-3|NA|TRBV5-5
CASSLGGQGRDTQYF
TGTGCCAGCAGCTTGGGGGGACAGGGTAGAGATACGCAGTATTTT
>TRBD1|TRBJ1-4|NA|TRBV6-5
CATTRDRTNEKLFF
TGTGCCACTACCCGGGACAGAACTAATGAAAAACTGTTTTTT
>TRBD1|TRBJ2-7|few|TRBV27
CASSPAGTVVSYEQYF
TGTGCCAGCAGTCCGGCCGGGACAGTCGTTTCCTACGAGCAGTACTTC
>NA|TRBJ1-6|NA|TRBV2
CASSLLDNDNSPLHF
TGTGCCAGCAGTCTCCTTGACAACGATAATTCACCCCTCCACTTT
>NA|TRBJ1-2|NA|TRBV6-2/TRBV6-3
CASSYSSYGYTF
TGTGCCAGCAGTTATTCTAGCTATGGCTACACCTTC
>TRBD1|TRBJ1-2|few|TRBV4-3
CASSQAATGGSTF
TGCGCCAGCAGCCAAGCAGCGACAGGGGGGAGCACCTTC
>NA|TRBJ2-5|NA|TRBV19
CASSMSGGLETQYF
TGTGCCAGTAGTATGTCTGGGGGCCTAGAGACCCAGTACTTC
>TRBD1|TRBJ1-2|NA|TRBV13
CASSLGRGDGYTF
TGTGCCAGCAGCTTAGGCAGGGGGGATGGCTACACCTTC
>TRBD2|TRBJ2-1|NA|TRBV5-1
CASSWMTSRIYNEQFF
TGCGCCAGCAGCTGGATGACTAGCAGGATATACAATGAGCAGTTCTTC
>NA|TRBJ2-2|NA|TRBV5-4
CASSWKTGATGELFF
TGTGCCAGCAGCTGGAAGACAGGTGCCACCGGGGAGCTGTTTTTT
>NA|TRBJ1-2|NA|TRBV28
CASIRGGNYGYTF
TGTGCCAGCATCAGAGGGGGTAACTATGGCTACACCTTC
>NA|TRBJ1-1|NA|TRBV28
CASSATVNTEAFF
TGTGCCAGCAGTGCGACAGTGAACACTGAAGCTTTCTTT
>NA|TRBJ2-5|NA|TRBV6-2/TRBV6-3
CASSYSSRDSTQETQYF
TGTGCCAGCAGTTACTCGTCCAGGGACTCCACCCAAGAGACCCAGTACTTC
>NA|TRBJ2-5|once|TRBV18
CASSLQSNQETQYF
TGTGCCAGCTCACTTCAGTCCAACCAAGAGACCCAGTACTTC